The T cell receptor (beta chain) under discussion was sequenced for a study of blood T cell repertoires in COVID-19. The overall study: T cells, B-cell-depleted T cells, or PBMCs supplied cDNA or gDNA.

The repertoire was sequenced with immunoSEQ multiplex PCR; TCRdb's copy has only in-frame clones and lacks some. The top ten hold roughly 6.6% of the sample, which has just over 350,000 clones, approximately 86% seen once. CDR1 is LGHDT and CDR2 is YNNKEL in the germline V gene (reference sequence). V was trimmed by 0 bases and J by 4 bases, leaving 22 bases between them. This CDR3 region has 18 residues. The sequence was collected from an older woman with COVID-19, enrolled during active disease. The V call is TRBV3-1 (or the pseudogene TRBV3-2), the J call TRBJ2-7, with D perhaps matching TRBD2 (7 bases). The sample was peripheral blood. This chain's CDR3 is CASSQDMGRGANLYEQYF. Here the CDR3 DNA reads TGTGCCAGCAGCCAAGATATGGGACGGGGGGCCAACTTATACGAGCAGTACTTC.